Sequencing of this TCR beta chain was carried out in a study of T cell responses to AZD1222 COVID-19 vaccine. Study-level results: Possibly, clonal diversity was underestimated; donors were largely white British and included more females. Across spike, vaccine-associated CD4 TCRs were found, dominant at 160-218 and 743-854. It was only six AZD1222 recipients who were seropositive at baseline.

Points on this clone: The antigen remains unidentified.

Second-dose intervals near 4 or 12 weeks were combined. Profiled with immunoSEQ multiplex PCR; TCRdb holds only in-frame clones, not every one. The profile covers roughly 150,000 clones, with almost 90% appearing a single time and around 1.6% taken by the ten largest. This TCR was recovered from an adult who received the AZD1222 COVID-19 vaccine. The input for sequencing was peripheral blood, taken 28 days after the second AZD1222 dose.

The CDR3 DNA follows: TGTGCCAGCAGCACGCTACAGGGCAATCGCTATGGCTACACCTTC. Encoded protein: CASSTLQGNRYGYTF. The V gene is TRBV28, the J gene TRBJ1-2, with D possibly matching TRBD1 (6 bases). CDR1 is MDHEN, CDR2 SYDVKM, per germline. The V end was cut by 6 bases, the J end by 4 bases, with 18 bases between. This CDR3 contains 15 residues.